This is a list of T cell receptor beta chains from one sample in a study of T cell responses to AZD1222 COVID-19 vaccine. Assay used: immunoSEQ multiplex PCR; TCRdb lists only in-frame clones, some missing. This sample carries around 72,000 clones, around four fifths of them seen once, and the ten largest clones take under 6.5%. The sample was peripheral blood, taken on day 0 of AZD1222 vaccination. The origin of the receptors is an adult in good health. The CDR3 runs from the conserved cysteine through the conserved F or W. The D gene is left open where the match is weak. Some rows mark clone size as missing; the rest say once, few, many or name a class of expanded clone.

TRBJ1-1,.,.,TRBV7-3,CASSLGKNTEAFF,TGTGCCAGCAGCTTGGGGAAGAACACTGAAGCTTTCTTT
TRBJ1-4,TRBD1,once,TRBV5-1,CASSYGTGGEKLFF,TGCGCCAGCAGCTACGGGACAGGAGGTGAAAAACTGTTTTTT
TRBJ1-4,.,.,TRBV28,CASSFRAVFNEKLFF,TGTGCCAGCAGTTTTCGGGCAGTATTTAATGAAAAACTGTTTTTT
TRBJ2-1,TRBD2,few,TRBV13,CASSSTSGVSNEQFF,TGTGCCAGCAGCTCCACTAGCGGGGTTAGCAATGAGCAGTTCTTC
TRBJ2-7,.,.,TRBV27,CASSGQPYEQYF,TGTGCCAGCAGCGGACAGCCCTACGAGCAGTACTTC
TRBJ1-1,.,.,TRBV6-2/TRBV6-3,CASSYLGHPNTEAFF,TGTGCCAGCAGTTACCTGGGACACCCGAACACTGAAGCTTTCTTT
TRBJ2-5,.,.,TRBV7-7,CASSLDGRRGETQYF,TGTGCTAGCAGCTTAGACGGACGACGAGGAGAGACCCAGTACTTC
TRBJ2-5,.,.,TRBV5-4,CASSYRDGETQYF,TGTGCCAGCAGCTACCGGGACGGAGAGACCCAGTACTTC
TRBJ2-1,.,.,TRBV18,CASSPLDSGGNEQFF,TGTGCCAGCTCACCCCTAGACTCCGGGGGCAATGAGCAGTTCTTC
TRBJ1-6,.,.,TRBV18,CASSPETEALALHF,TGTGCCAGCTCACCAGAGACGGAGGCCTTGGCCCTCCACTTT
TRBJ1-1,.,.,TRBV9,CASSEQQNTEAFF,TGTGCCAGCAGCGAACAGCAGAACACTGAAGCTTTCTTT
TRBJ1-1,.,.,TRBV5-1,CASSLGGGAWNTEAFF,TGCGCCAGCAGCTTGGGCGGGGGCGCGTGGAACACTGAAGCTTTCTTT
TRBJ2-3,.,.,TRBV4-2,CASSQVYDSPLTDTQYF,TGTGCCAGCAGCCAGGTCTACGACAGTCCTCTCACAGATACGCAGTATTTT
TRBJ2-6,.,.,TRBV5-1,CASSLVVGPSSGANVLTF,TGCGCCAGCAGCTTGGTTGTGGGCCCGAGCTCTGGGGCCAACGTCCTGACTTTC
TRBJ2-7,.,.,TRBV6-5,CASSRDGRYEQYF,TGTGCCAGCAGTCGGGACGGCAGATACGAGCAGTACTTC
TRBJ1-5,.,few,TRBV9,CASSVGGGLNQPQHF,TGTGCCAGCAGCGTAGGGGGGGGTCTGAATCAGCCCCAGCATTTT
TRBJ2-2,TRBD2,.,TRBV9,CASSVELAIGGELFF,TGTGCCAGCAGCGTAGAACTAGCGATCGGCGGGGAGCTGTTTTTT
TRBJ1-6,.,.,TRBV5-5,CASSLAGQFRSYNSPLHF,TGTGCCAGCAGCTTGGCAGGACAGTTTCGCTCCTATAATTCACCCCTCCACTTT
TRBJ2-5,TRBD2,.,TRBV10-2,CASRGGVETQYF,TGCGCCAGCAGGGGAGGGGTCGAGACCCAGTACTTC
TRBJ2-3,.,.,TRBV19,CASRREGTDTQYF,TGTGCCAGCCGGAGGGAGGGCACAGATACGCAGTATTTT
TRBJ1-1,.,.,TRBV9,CASSEGREVTEAFF,TGTGCCAGCAGCGAGGGGCGGGAGGTCACTGAAGCTTTCTTT
TRBJ2-7,.,.,TRBV7-9,CASSSDRDFPVEQYF,TGTGCCAGCAGCTCAGACCGGGACTTTCCTGTGGAGCAGTACTTC
TRBJ2-2,.,few,TRBV2,CASSESRVRTGELFF,TGTGCCAGCAGTGAATCGCGGGTCCGAACCGGGGAGCTGTTTTTT
TRBJ2-3,.,.,TRBV27,CASSLTWIRPRDTQYF,TGTGCCAGCAGTTTAACCTGGATCCGTCCTCGCGATACGCAGTATTTT
TRBJ2-1,.,.,TRBV5-1,CASSLDVHNEQFF,TGCGCCAGCAGCTTGGACGTTCACAATGAGCAGTTCTTC
TRBJ2-1,TRBD2,.,TRBV6-5,CASRSDSGGRNEQFF,TGTGCCAGCAGATCCGATAGCGGGGGGAGGAATGAGCAGTTCTTC
TRBJ1-6,.,.,TRBV10-1,CASSERKANSPLHF,TGCGCCAGCAGTGAGCGGAAGGCGAATTCACCCCTCCACTTT
TRBJ1-6,.,.,TRBV19,CASSRAGDSPLHF,TGTGCCAGTAGTAGGGCAGGAGATTCACCCCTCCACTTT
TRBJ1-2,.,.,TRBV6-5,CAAQAQGQDYGYTF,TGTGCCGCCCAGGCGCAGGGTCAGGACTATGGCTACACCTTC
TRBJ2-7,.,.,TRBV21-1,CASSKVIGRQPWIYEQYF,TGTGCCAGCAGCAAAGTTATTGGTCGGCAGCCGTGGATCTACGAGCAGTACTTC
TRBJ1-2,TRBD1,.,TRBV27,CASSPNTQGSGYGYTF,TGTGCCAGCAGTCCCAACACACAGGGGTCCGGCTATGGCTACACCTTC
TRBJ2-7,TRBD1,.,TRBV7-8,CASSFTGGSYEQYF,TGTGCCAGCAGCTTTACAGGGGGCTCCTACGAGCAGTACTTC
TRBJ1-3,TRBD1,.,TRBV10-2,CASATGGSGNTIYF,TGCGCCAGCGCCACAGGGGGCTCTGGAAACACCATATATTTT
TRBJ2-3,TRBD2,.,TRBV3-1/TRBV3-2,CASSQDRGGRLSGTDTQYF,TGTGCCAGCAGCCAAGATCGGGGGGGCCGACTCTCGGGTACAGATACGCAGTATTTT
TRBJ1-1,.,.,TRBV29-1,CSVLISGGTEAFF,TGCAGCGTTTTAATATCGGGGGGAACTGAAGCTTTCTTT
TRBJ2-2,.,.,TRBV11-3,CASSFVLTGELFF,TGTGCCAGCAGCTTCGTTCTCACCGGGGAGCTGTTTTTT
TRBJ1-1,TRBD1,few,TRBV5-1,CASSPFSHRGVTEAFF,TGCGCCAGCAGCCCATTTTCCCACAGGGGAGTCACTGAAGCTTTCTTT
TRBJ2-7,.,.,TRBV9,CASSVGGTPSYEQYF,TGTGCCAGCAGCGTAGGGGGGACACCCTCCTACGAGCAGTACTTC
TRBJ1-6,.,once,TRBV11-2,CASSLVRQVNSPLHF,TGTGCCAGCAGCTTAGTGAGACAGGTTAATTCACCCCTCCACTTT
TRBJ2-5,.,.,TRBV12-3/TRBV12-4,CAIKGEETQYF,TGTGCCATCAAGGGGGAAGAGACCCAGTACTTC
TRBJ2-2,.,.,TRBV5-1,CASSLATGHQTGELFF,TGCGCCAGCAGCTTGGCCACGGGACACCAAACCGGGGAGCTGTTTTTT
TRBJ2-1,.,once,TRBV7-6,CASSPGQGRGYNEQFF,TGTGCCAGCAGTCCTGGGCAGGGAAGGGGGTACAATGAGCAGTTCTTC
TRBJ1-4,.,.,TRBV11-1,CASSLQRGFEKLFF,TGTGCCAGCAGCTTACAGCGGGGTTTTGAAAAACTGTTTTTT
TRBJ2-7,.,.,TRBV9,CASSAAPTYEQYF,TGTGCCAGCAGCGCGGCACCCACCTACGAGCAGTACTTC
TRBJ1-4,TRBD1,.,TRBV7-2,CASSPGQGVANEKLFF,TGTGCCAGCAGCCCCGGACAGGGAGTTGCTAATGAAAAACTGTTTTTT
TRBJ1-2,.,few,TRBV3-1/TRBV3-2,CASSLTNPGWENYGYTF,TGTGCCAGCAGCCTAACGAATCCGGGGTGGGAAAACTATGGCTACACCTTC
TRBJ1-1,TRBD1,.,TRBV5-1,CASSSAGTGWNTEAFF,TGCGCCAGCAGCTCGGCGGGGACAGGCTGGAACACTGAAGCTTTCTTT
TRBJ2-6,.,.,TRBV6-5,CASTLVISGANVLTF,TGTGCCAGCACGCTCGTAATCTCTGGGGCCAACGTCCTGACTTTC
TRBJ1-1,.,.,TRBV6-6,CASSQPPTWGAENTEAFF,TGTGCCAGCAGTCAACCACCAACCTGGGGTGCAGAGAACACTGAAGCTTTCTTT
TRBJ2-3,TRBD2,.,TRBV2,CASGRWAGDLTDTQYF,TGTGCCAGCGGGAGGTGGGCGGGGGACCTCACAGATACGCAGTATTTT
TRBJ2-7,TRBD1,.,TRBV5-7,CASSPGTGEYEQYF,TGTGCCAGCAGCCCCGGGACAGGGGAATACGAGCAGTACTTC
TRBJ2-1,TRBD2,.,TRBV7-9,CASSTIAGGPSNEQFF,TGTGCCAGCAGCACAATCGCGGGGGGGCCATCCAATGAGCAGTTCTTC
TRBJ2-5,.,.,TRBV27,CASSRRRTTISGTQYF,TGTGCCAGCAGTCGCCGACGGACTACAATCAGTGGGACCCAGTACTTC
TRBJ2-7,.,.,TRBV4-2,CASSQGARDSAYEQYF,TGTGCCAGCAGCCAAGGGGCCCGGGACTCGGCCTACGAGCAGTACTTC
TRBJ2-3,.,.,TRBV27,CASSLQDPSTDTQYF,TGTGCCAGCAGTTTACAGGACCCAAGCACAGATACGCAGTATTTT
TRBJ1-4,.,.,TRBV29-1,CSAGSEKLFF,TGCAGCGCTGGGAGTGAAAAACTGTTTTTT
TRBJ2-7,TRBD2,.,TRBV4-2,CASSQAIGGEQYF,TGTGCCAGCAGCCAAGCGATCGGGGGGGAGCAGTACTTC
TRBJ1-1,.,.,TRBV5-5,CASSLRGGINTEAFF,TGTGCCAGCAGCTTGAGGGGGGGCATTAACACTGAAGCTTTCTTT
TRBJ2-3,TRBD1,.,TRBV6-2/TRBV6-3,CASSTQGTGADTQYF,TGTGCCAGCAGTACTCAGGGGACAGGGGCAGATACGCAGTATTTT